The subject of this entry is one TCR beta chain. V was clipped by 3 bases and J by 7 bases; unmatched bases: 6. Germline CDR1 reads SGHRS; CDR2 reads YFSETQ. This CDR3 contains 14 residues. This table comes from immunoSEQ multiplex PCR, and its TCRdb copy is limited to in-frame clones, with some not included. The sample holds more than 100,000 clones, approximately 89% seen once. This sample is part of a study of blood T cell repertoires in COVID-19. The receptor was isolated from a woman aged 55-75 years with acute or convalescent COVID-19. Material for sequencing was peripheral blood. The chain links TRBV5-1 to TRBJ2-2; 7 bases are a match to TRBD2. This CDR3 reads CASSSQGGRGELFF. DNA for the CDR3: TGCGCCAGCAGCTCTCAGGGAGGGCGCGGGGAGCTGTTTTTT.